This is a list of T cell receptor beta chains from one sample in a study of cytomegalovirus exposure and HLA in healthy donors. The repertoire was sequenced with immunoSEQ multiplex PCR; TCRdb's copy has only in-frame clones and lacks some. This sample yields some 130,000 clones, of which roughly four fifths are seen a single time; roughly 3.3% belongs to the top ten. Sequenced material: PBMCs. Receptor source: a woman in her thirties in good health and CMV-seropositive. The CDR3 runs from the conserved cysteine through the conserved F or W. The order of the fields is V gene, clone size, J gene, D gene, CDR3 protein, CDR3 DNA. A D gene is named only where the DNA matches it firmly. Size is stated for part of the rows, as once, few or many counts, or as a class when the clone is expanded.

v_gene: TRBV19
abundance: few
j_gene: TRBJ1-6
d_gene: TRBD1
CDR3aa: CASSEGARSPLHF
CDR3nt: TGTGCCAGTAGTGAGGGGGCCCGTTCACCCCTCCACTTT

v_gene: TRBV7-2
abundance: -
j_gene: TRBJ2-5
d_gene: TRBD2
CDR3aa: CASSFGSLAGEETQYF
CDR3nt: TGTGCCAGCAGCTTTGGTTCACTAGCGGGGGAAGAGACCCAGTACTTC

v_gene: TRBV4-1
abundance: once
j_gene: TRBJ1-1
d_gene: TRBD1
CDR3aa: CASSQEPTGETEAFF
CDR3nt: TGCGCCAGCAGCCAAGAGCCCACAGGGGAGACTGAAGCTTTCTTT

v_gene: TRBV18
abundance: -
j_gene: TRBJ2-3
d_gene: -
CDR3aa: CASSGTLSTDTQYF
CDR3nt: TGTGCCAGCTCCGGGACTCTAAGCACAGATACGCAGTATTTT

v_gene: TRBV2
abundance: -
j_gene: TRBJ1-5
d_gene: -
CDR3aa: CASWRGGDQPQHF
CDR3nt: TGTGCCAGTTGGAGGGGAGGAGATCAGCCCCAGCATTTT

v_gene: TRBV5-8
abundance: -
j_gene: TRBJ2-5
d_gene: TRBD2
CDR3aa: CASSLAGTSYQETQYF
CDR3nt: TGTGCCAGCAGCTTGGCCGGGACTAGCTATCAAGAGACCCAGTACTTC

v_gene: TRBV12-5
abundance: -
j_gene: TRBJ1-2
d_gene: -
CDR3aa: CASGLTTGRQGDYGYTF
CDR3nt: TGTGCTAGTGGTTTGACTACCGGGAGGCAGGGAGACTATGGCTACACCTTC

v_gene: TRBV2
abundance: once
j_gene: TRBJ2-5
d_gene: TRBD1
CDR3aa: CASSETRQGKGETQYF
CDR3nt: TGTGCCAGCAGTGAAACTCGACAGGGAAAGGGCGAGACCCAGTACTTC

v_gene: TRBV5-1
abundance: -
j_gene: TRBJ2-1
d_gene: TRBD2
CDR3aa: CASSREGTLGGSEEQFF
CDR3nt: TGCGCCAGCAGCCGGGAGGGTACCTTGGGGGGTTCCGAGGAGCAGTTCTTC

v_gene: TRBV9
abundance: -
j_gene: TRBJ1-4
d_gene: -
CDR3aa: CASSVMAGGEKLFF
CDR3nt: TGTGCCAGCAGCGTGATGGCGGGCGGAGAAAAACTGTTTTTT

v_gene: TRBV19
abundance: -
j_gene: TRBJ2-1
d_gene: -
CDR3aa: CASSIDRGDPYNEQFF
CDR3nt: TGTGCCAGTAGTATAGACAGGGGCGATCCTTACAATGAGCAGTTCTTC

v_gene: TRBV7-9
abundance: -
j_gene: TRBJ1-6
d_gene: TRBD1
CDR3aa: CASSLAGGRSPLHF
CDR3nt: TGTGCCAGCAGCTTAGCAGGGGGCCGTTCACCCCTCCACTTT

v_gene: TRBV4-1
abundance: -
j_gene: TRBJ2-3
d_gene: TRBD2
CDR3aa: CASSLTTSGGTDTQYF
CDR3nt: TGCGCCAGCAGCCTTACGACTAGCGGGGGCACAGATACGCAGTATTTT

v_gene: TRBV6-5
abundance: -
j_gene: TRBJ1-4
d_gene: -
CDR3aa: CASSGREGEKLFF
CDR3nt: TGTGCCAGCTCGGGCAGGGAGGGCGAAAAACTGTTTTTT

v_gene: TRBV7-2
abundance: -
j_gene: TRBJ1-2
d_gene: -
CDR3aa: CASSLAVANYGYTF
CDR3nt: TGTGCCAGCAGCTTGGCGGTCGCCAACTATGGCTACACCTTC

v_gene: TRBV6-4
abundance: once
j_gene: TRBJ2-3
d_gene: -
CDR3aa: CASSLTNTDTQYF
CDR3nt: TGTGCCAGCAGCCTGACTAACACAGATACGCAGTATTTT

v_gene: TRBV5-1
abundance: -
j_gene: TRBJ1-2
d_gene: -
CDR3aa: CASSFDSPLYGYTF
CDR3nt: TGCGCCAGCAGCTTCGACAGCCCACTCTATGGCTACACCTTC